One and the same sample provided the 24 T cell receptor beta chains below, sequenced in a study of blood T cell repertoires in COVID-19. Sequencing was performed with immunoSEQ multiplex PCR; in TCRdb, only in-frame clones are kept and a portion is missing. The data hold about 220,000 clones, with around 84% observed a single time. Sequencing was done on a sample of peripheral blood. The source of these receptors is a human donor in a cohort sampled during active COVID-19.

This chain joins TRBV7-9 and TRBJ1-2; 9 nucleotides line up with TRBD1. The CDR3 totals 14 residues. J was trimmed by 8 bases and V by 1 base; bases with no gene match: 5. Per germline, CDR1 SEHNR and CDR2 FQNEAQ (reference sequence). CDR3 residues: CASSLGQGGGGYTF. DNA of the CDR3: TGTGCCAGCAGCTTAGGACAGGGGGGAGGAGGCTACACCTTC.

The genes are TRBV9 and TRBJ1-1, with TRBD1 as a possible D gene (6 bases). Trimming left V 3 bases short and J 5 bases short, with 14 bases between. This CDR3 has 14 amino acids. CDR1 and CDR2 (germline): SGDLS, YYNGEE. The CDR3 here is CASSAQQGWTEAFF. DNA for the CDR3: TGTGCCAGCAGCGCACAACAGGGTTGGACTGAAGCTTTCTTT. The full variable domain, completed using reference TRBV9 and TRBJ1-1, is DSGVTQTPKHLITATGQRVTLRCSPRSGDLSVYWYQQSLDQGLQFLIQYYNGEERAKGNILERFSAQQFPDLHSELNLSSLELGDSALYFCASSAQQGWTEAFFGQGTRLTVV.

The V call is TRBV7-9, the J call TRBJ2-1, with 9 nucleotides matching TRBD1. The V gene's germline CDR1 is SEHNR and CDR2 FQNEAQ (reference sequence). This CDR3 contains 15 residues. J gave up 4 bases and V 5 bases, and 6 bases lay outside the gene matches. The CDR3: CASSLPGQGYNEQFF. CDR3 in DNA: TGTGCCAGCAGCCTACCGGGACAGGGATACAATGAGCAGTTCTTC.

The DNA for the CDR3 is TGTGCCAGCAGCGGACTAGGGGCTAACTATGGCTACACCTTC. Translated: CASSGLGANYGYTF. The chain links TRBV9 to TRBJ1-2, with a possible D match to TRBD1 (5 bases). The ends were cut back, 3 bases at V and 0 bases at J, with 9 bases in the middle. Per germline, CDR1 SGDLS and CDR2 YYNGEE. CDR3 length: 14 amino acids.

The chain is built from TRBV3-1 (or the pseudogene TRBV3-2) and TRBJ1-6; 7 positions agree with TRBD1. CDR3 length: 15 amino acids. Germline lookup yields CDR1 LGHDT and CDR2 YNNKEL (reference sequence). V gave up 2 bases and J gave up 7 bases; unmatched junction bases: 5. The CDR3 bases are TGTGCCAGCAGCCAACAGGGGGTGGGGAATTCACCCCTCCACTTT. Its translation is CASSQQGVGNSPLHF.

As DNA, the CDR3 is TGTGCCAGTAGTGCGCAGGCCCCCCTCGGGGCCAACGTCCTGACTTTC. This sequence encodes CASSAQAPLGANVLTF. This chain links TRBV19 with TRBJ2-6, with D unresolved. Per germline, CDR1 LNHDA and CDR2 SQIVND (reference sequence). The CDR3 has 16 amino acids. Trimming shortened V by 5 bases and J by 4 bases, and 15 bases separated the two germline ends.

The chain recombines TRBV5-4 with TRBJ2-5; D is perhaps TRBD1 (6 bases). V lost 4 bases and J lost 5, with 15 bases in between. This CDR3 is built from 14 residues. Germline CDR1 and CDR2: SGHNT and YYREEE (reference sequence). CDR3 residues: CASSVQGVEETQYF. CDR3 bases: TGTGCCAGCAGCGTACAGGGTGTGGAGGAGACCCAGTACTTC.

This chain links TRBV28 with TRBJ1-5; D is perhaps TRBD1 (6 bases). Germline-derived CDR1 and CDR2 are MDHEN and SYDVKM. V gave up 5 bases and J gave up 2 bases, with 13 bases separating them. The CDR3 has 15 amino acids. CDR3 region: CASSTGRGGNQPQHF. DNA for the CDR3: TGTGCCAGCAGTACTGGCAGGGGAGGCAATCAGCCCCAGCATTTT.

This chain uses TRBV7-2 with TRBJ2-7; D is ambiguous. V was clipped by 5 bases and J by 3 bases, with 5 bases between them. The CDR3 runs to 11 residues. Germline CDR1 and CDR2: SGHTA and FQGNSA. This CDR3 is CASSLLYEQYF. DNA of the CDR3: TGTGCCAGCAGCCTACTCTACGAGCAGTACTTC.

This clone was seen once. The J gene is TRBJ2-5, the V gene TRBV11-3; tentative D call: TRBD2 (5 bases). The CDR3 sequence is 14 residues long. Germline lookup yields CDR1 SGHNT and CDR2 YENEEA. The V end was cut by 1 base, the J end by 2 bases, with 8 bases between. The chain's CDR3 is CASSLGGGQETQYF. The DNA of the CDR3 is TGTGCCAGCAGCTTAGGTGGAGGACAAGAGACCCAGTACTTC.

Many counts were recorded for this clone. The chain joins TRBV3-1 (or the pseudogene TRBV3-2) to TRBJ1-4; 8 bases match TRBD1. CDR1 LGHDT and CDR2 YNNKEL come from the germline V gene (reference sequence). J was trimmed by 7 bases and V by 5 bases; bases with no gene match: 6. This CDR3 spans 14 amino acids. The CDR3 DNA reads as TGTGCCAGCAGCTACGGACAGGGTTTTGAAAAACTGTTTTTT. This gives the protein CASSYGQGFEKLFF.

The chain recombines TRBV28 with TRBJ1-1; D is undetermined. Germline lookup yields CDR1 MDHEN and CDR2 SYDVKM. V lost 6 bases and J lost 0, with 11 bases in between. This CDR3 contains 14 residues. As DNA, the CDR3 is TGTGCCAGCAGCCTAGGAGTCATGAACACTGAAGCTTTCTTT. Translation gives CASSLGVMNTEAFF. The whole variable domain, filled in from reference TRBV28 and TRBJ1-1, reads DVKVTQSSRYLVKRTGEKVFLECVQDMDHENMFWYRQDPGLGLRLIYFSYDVKMKEKGDIPEGYSVSREKKERFSLILESASTNQTSMYLCASSLGVMNTEAFFGQGTRLTVV.

The chain combines TRBV28 with TRBJ2-2, with TRBD1 as a possible D gene (5 bases). This CDR3 comprises 18 residues. V lost 4 bases and J lost 1, with 19 bases in between. Germline V gives CDR1 MDHEN, CDR2 SYDVKM. DNA for the CDR3: TGTGCCAGCAGTTCCGTTCCAGGGCAATCTGAGAACACCGGGGAGCTGTTTTTT. It yields the protein CASSSVPGQSENTGELFF.

This clone showed up just a few times. V is TRBV7-9 and J is TRBJ1-5; no definite D call. CDR1 is SEHNR, CDR2 FQNEAQ, per germline (reference sequence). The germline V and J ends were trimmed by 3 bases and 3 bases, with 6 bases remaining between them. This CDR3 is 13 amino acids long. The CDR3 is CASSLDFNQPQHF. The CDR3 DNA reads TGTGCCAGCAGCTTGGACTTCAATCAGCCCCAGCATTTT.

This chain uses TRBV7-9 with TRBJ2-2; D unclear. CDR1 is SEHNR, CDR2 FQNEAQ, per germline (reference sequence). This CDR3 region has 12 residues. Trimming took 7 bases from V and 3 from J, leaving 6 bases between them. CDR3 protein: CASKRYTGELFF. The CDR3 DNA reads TGTGCCAGCAAGCGATACACCGGGGAGCTGTTTTTT.

The chain has TRBV6-1 and TRBJ1-5; possibly TRBD1 for D (5 bases). The CDR3 totals 16 residues. The V end was cut by 4 bases, the J end by 1 base, with 14 bases between. CDR1 is MNHNS, CDR2 SASEGT, per germline. CDR3 protein: CASSGQGGLSNQPQHF. CDR3 nucleotides: TGTGCCAGCAGTGGGCAGGGAGGCTTAAGCAATCAGCCCCAGCATTTT.

The gene calls are TRBV19 and TRBJ1-1; tentatively, D is TRBD1 (6 bases). Per germline, CDR1 LNHDA and CDR2 SQIVND (reference sequence). CDR3 length equals 14 residues. The V end was cut by 4 bases, the J end by 3 bases, with 12 bases between. In DNA form, the CDR3 reads TGTGCCAGTAGTAGGTACAGGGCGGACACTGAAGCTTTCTTT. Its translation: CASSRYRADTEAFF.

This clone was seen only a few times. The chain is built from TRBV7-6 and TRBJ2-2, with D perhaps matching TRBD1 (5 bases). The CDR3 sequence is 14 residues long. Deletions cut 1 base from V and 8 bases from J, with 11 bases between. The germline CDR1 and CDR2 sequences are SGHVS and FNYEAQ. CDR3 in amino acids: CASSLEGAKGELFF. For the CDR3, the DNA is TGTGCCAGCAGCTTAGAAGGGGCGAAAGGGGAGCTGTTTTTT.

V and J are TRBV11-3 and TRBJ2-2, with TRBD1 identical over 9 bases. J lost 4 bases, V lost 5 bases, and 5 bases had no gene match. The CDR3 spans 15 residues. CDR1 SGHNT and CDR2 YENEEA come from the germline V gene. CDR3 bases: TGTGCCAGCAGCCACGGACAGGGGTTCACCGGGGAGCTGTTTTTT. Its translation: CASSHGQGFTGELFF. The variable domain in full, with the rest retrieved from reference TRBV11-3 and TRBJ2-2, is EAGVVQSPRYKIIEKKQPVAFWCNPISGHNTLYWYLQNLGQGPELLIRYENEEAVDDSQLPKDRFSAERLKGVDSTLKIQPAELGDSAVYLCASSHGQGFTGELFFGEGSRLTVL.

This chain connects TRBV7-9 to TRBJ1-1; D is possibly TRBD1 (6 bases). The CDR3 runs 15 residues. Per germline, CDR1 SEHNR and CDR2 FQNEAQ (reference sequence). The V end lost 2 bases, the J end lost 4 bases, and 14 bases lay between the germline ends. In nucleotides, the CDR3 is TGTGCCAGCAGCTTACAGGGGTTGTTATCCACTGAAGCTTTCTTT. It codes for CASSLQGLLSTEAFF.

V usage is TRBV4-2 and J usage is TRBJ2-3; TRBD2 matches at 9 bases. The CDR3 length is 18 residues. CDR1 and CDR2 from the germline V gene are LGHNA and YNFKEQ. J lost 2 bases, V lost 1 base, and 10 bases had no gene match. The CDR3 region has the DNA TGTGCCAGCAGCCAAGGCCTAGCGGGGCGATCTTACACAGATACGCAGTATTTT. Its protein is CASSQGLAGRSYTDTQYF.

Note on this clone: No DNA is shown, since the ends of the CDR3 on it are uncertain; the CDR3 is the one TCRdb lists. This chain joins TRBV1 and TRBJ1-3; the D call in the table, TRBD1, was not verified against the DNA. TRBV1 is an annotated pseudogene. The CDR3 is 24 amino acids long, termini counted. The CDR3 protein is CTSRYYGGTGGSMGRVGSGNTIYF.

The chain carries TRBV4-2 and TRBJ2-3, with 9 bases that match TRBD1. The CDR3 contains 15 residues. The ends lost 5 bases at V and 5 bases at J; junction bases unmatched: 8. In germline, CDR1 is LGHNA, CDR2 YNFKEQ. The CDR3 DNA follows: TGTGCCAGCAGCAAAGGGACAGGGAATATAGATACGCAGTATTTT. Translated: CASSKGTGNIDTQYF.

The rearrangement joins TRBV5-1 to TRBJ2-3; the match to TRBD2 covers 8 bases. Germline CDR1 SGHRS, CDR2 YFSETQ. There are 16 residues in the CDR3. V lost 0 bases to trimming and J lost 3 bases; unmatched junction nucleotides: 6. The CDR3 region has the DNA TGCGCCAGCAGCTTGGAGTTGACGGGGGGGACAGATACGCAGTATTTT. Translated: CASSLELTGGTDTQYF.